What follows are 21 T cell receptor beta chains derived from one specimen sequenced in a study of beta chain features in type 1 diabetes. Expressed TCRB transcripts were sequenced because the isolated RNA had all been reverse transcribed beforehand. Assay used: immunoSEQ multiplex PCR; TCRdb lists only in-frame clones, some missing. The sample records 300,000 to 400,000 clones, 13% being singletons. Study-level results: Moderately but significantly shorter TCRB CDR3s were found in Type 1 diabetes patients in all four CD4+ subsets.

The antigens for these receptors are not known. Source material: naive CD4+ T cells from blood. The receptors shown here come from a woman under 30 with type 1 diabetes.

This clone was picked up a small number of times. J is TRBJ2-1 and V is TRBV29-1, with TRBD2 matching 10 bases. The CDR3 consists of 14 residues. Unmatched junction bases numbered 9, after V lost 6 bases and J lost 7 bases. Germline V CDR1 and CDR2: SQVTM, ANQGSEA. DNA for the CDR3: TGCAGCGTGGACAAACTGACTAGCGGGAATGAGCAGTTCTTC. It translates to CSVDKLTSGNEQFF.

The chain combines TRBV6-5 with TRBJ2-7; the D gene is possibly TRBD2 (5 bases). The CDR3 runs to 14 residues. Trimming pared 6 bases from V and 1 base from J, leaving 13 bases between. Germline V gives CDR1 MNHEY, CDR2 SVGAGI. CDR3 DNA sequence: TGTGCCAGCAGCGAAAGGTCGGGATCCTACGAGCAGTACTTC. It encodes CASSERSGSYEQYF.

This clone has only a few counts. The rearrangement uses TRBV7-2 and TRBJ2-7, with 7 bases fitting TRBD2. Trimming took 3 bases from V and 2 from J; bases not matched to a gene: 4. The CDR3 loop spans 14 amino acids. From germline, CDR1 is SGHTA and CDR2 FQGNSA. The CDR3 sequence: CASSFERGPYEQYV. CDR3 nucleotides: TGTGCCAGCAGCTTCGAGCGGGGCCCCTACGAGCAGTACGTC.

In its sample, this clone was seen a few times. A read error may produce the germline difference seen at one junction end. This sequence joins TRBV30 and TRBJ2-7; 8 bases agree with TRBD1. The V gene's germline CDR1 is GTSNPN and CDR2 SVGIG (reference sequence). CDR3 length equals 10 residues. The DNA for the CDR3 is TGTGCCTGGGGTCCGACAGGGGCGCACTTC. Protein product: CAWGPTGAHF. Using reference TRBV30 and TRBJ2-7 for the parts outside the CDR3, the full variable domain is SQTIHQWPATLVQPVGSPLSLECTVEGTSNPNLYWYRQAAGRGLQLLFYSVGIGQISSEVPQNLSASRPQDRQFILSSKKLLLSDSGFYLCAWGPTGAHFGPGTRLTVT.

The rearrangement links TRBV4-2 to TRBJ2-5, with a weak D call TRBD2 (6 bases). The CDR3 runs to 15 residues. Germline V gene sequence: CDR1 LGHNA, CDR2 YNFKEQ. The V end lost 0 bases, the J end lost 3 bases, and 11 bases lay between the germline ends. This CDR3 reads CASSQDQTGEETQYF. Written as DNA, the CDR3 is TGTGCCAGCAGCCAAGATCAGACGGGAGAAGAGACCCAGTACTTC.

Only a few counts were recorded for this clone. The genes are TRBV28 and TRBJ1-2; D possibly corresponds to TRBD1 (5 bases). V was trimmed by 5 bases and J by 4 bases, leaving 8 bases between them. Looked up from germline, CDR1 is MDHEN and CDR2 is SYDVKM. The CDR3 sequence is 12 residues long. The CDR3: CASSQGFYGYTF. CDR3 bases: TGTGCCAGCAGTCAGGGTTTCTATGGCTACACCTTC.

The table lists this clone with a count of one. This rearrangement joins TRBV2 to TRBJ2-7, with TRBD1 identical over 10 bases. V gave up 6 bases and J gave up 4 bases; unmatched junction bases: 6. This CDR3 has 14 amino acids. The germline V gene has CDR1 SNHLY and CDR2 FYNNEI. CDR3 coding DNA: TGTGCCAGCAGGACAGGGGGCGCTGGTTACGAGCAGTACTTC. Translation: CASRTGGAGYEQYF.

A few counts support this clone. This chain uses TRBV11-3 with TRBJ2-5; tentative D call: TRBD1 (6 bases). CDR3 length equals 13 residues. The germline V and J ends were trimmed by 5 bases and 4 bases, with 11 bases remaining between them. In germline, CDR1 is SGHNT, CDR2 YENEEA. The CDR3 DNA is TGTGCCAGCAGCCGACAAGGGGGAGAGACCCAGTACTTC. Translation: CASSRQGGETQYF.

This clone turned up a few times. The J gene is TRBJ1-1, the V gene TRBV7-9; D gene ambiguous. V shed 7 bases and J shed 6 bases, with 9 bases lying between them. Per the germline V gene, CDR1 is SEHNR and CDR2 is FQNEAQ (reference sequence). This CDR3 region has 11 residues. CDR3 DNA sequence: TGTGCCAGCAACCCGGTATCTGAAGCTTTCTTT. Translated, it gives CASNPVSEAFF.

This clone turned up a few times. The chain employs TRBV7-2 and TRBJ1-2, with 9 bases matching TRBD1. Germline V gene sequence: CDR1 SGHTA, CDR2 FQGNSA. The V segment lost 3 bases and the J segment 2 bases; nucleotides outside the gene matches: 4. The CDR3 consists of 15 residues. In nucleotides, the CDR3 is TGTGCCAGCAGCTTTCGAGACAGGGGGAACTATGGCTACACCTTC. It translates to CASSFRDRGNYGYTF.

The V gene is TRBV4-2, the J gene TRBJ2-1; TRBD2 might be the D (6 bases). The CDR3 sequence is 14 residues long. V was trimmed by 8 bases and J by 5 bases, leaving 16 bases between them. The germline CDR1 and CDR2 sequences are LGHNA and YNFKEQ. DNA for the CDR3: TGTGCCAGCCACCGCGGAGGGGCAGACAATGAGCAGTTCTTC. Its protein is CASHRGGADNEQFF.

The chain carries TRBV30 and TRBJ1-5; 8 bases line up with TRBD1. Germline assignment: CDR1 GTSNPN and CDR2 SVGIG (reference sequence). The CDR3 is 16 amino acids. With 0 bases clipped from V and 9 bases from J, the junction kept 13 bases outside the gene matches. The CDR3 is CAWSVAGGHVPMPQHF. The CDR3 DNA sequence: TGTGCCTGGAGTGTAGCAGGGGGCCACGTCCCAATGCCCCAGCATTTT. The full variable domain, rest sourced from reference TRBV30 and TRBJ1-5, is SQTIHQWPATLVQPVGSPLSLECTVEGTSNPNLYWYRQAAGRGLQLLFYSVGIGQISSEVPQNLSASRPQDRQFILSSKKLLLSDSGFYLCAWSVAGGHVPMPQHFGDGTRLSIL.

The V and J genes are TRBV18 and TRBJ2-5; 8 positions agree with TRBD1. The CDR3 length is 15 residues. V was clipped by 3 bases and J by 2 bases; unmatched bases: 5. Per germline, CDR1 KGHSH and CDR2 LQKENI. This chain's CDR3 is CASSPNRGLQETQYF. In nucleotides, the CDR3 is TGTGCCAGCTCACCGAACAGGGGGTTGCAAGAGACCCAGTACTTC. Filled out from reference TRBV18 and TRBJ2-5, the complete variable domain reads NAGVMQNPRHLVRRRGQEARLRCSPMKGHSHVYWYRQLPEEGLKFMVYLQKENIIDESGMPKERFSAEFPKEGPSILRIQQVVRGDSAAYFCASSPNRGLQETQYFGPGTRLLVL.

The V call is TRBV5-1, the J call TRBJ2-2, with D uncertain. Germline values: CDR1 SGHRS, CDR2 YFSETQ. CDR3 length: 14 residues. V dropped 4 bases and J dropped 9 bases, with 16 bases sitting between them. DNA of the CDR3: TGCGCCAGCAGCCCTGTCATAAGCGCCCGGGAGCTGTTTTTT. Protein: CASSPVISARELFF.

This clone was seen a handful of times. The CDR3 region is CASSGSGSNQPQHF. The CDR3 nucleotides read TGTGCCAGCAGTGGTTCGGGTAGCAATCAGCCCCAGCATTTT. This chain connects TRBV27 to TRBJ1-5; D uncertain. The CDR3 has 14 residues. CDR1 MNHEY and CDR2 SMNVEV come from the germline V gene (reference sequence). V was shortened by 5 bases and J by 0 bases, with 8 bases between the two germline ends.

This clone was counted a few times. The CDR3 region has the DNA TGCGCCAGCAGCCAAGATCCCGGGGGGGACGGCTACACCTTC. It specifies CASSQDPGGDGYTF. The chain employs TRBV4-3 and TRBJ1-2; TRBD1 is a possible D gene (5 bases). Deletions cut 0 bases from V and 8 bases from J, with 13 bases between. The CDR3 has 14 amino acids. Germline CDR1 LGHNA, CDR2 YSLEER.

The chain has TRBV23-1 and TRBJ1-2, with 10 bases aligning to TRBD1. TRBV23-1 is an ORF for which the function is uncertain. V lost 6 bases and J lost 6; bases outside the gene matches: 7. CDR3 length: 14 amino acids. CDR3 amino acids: CASSWRQGANGYTF. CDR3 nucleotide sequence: TGCGCCAGCAGCTGGAGACAGGGGGCAAATGGCTACACCTTC.

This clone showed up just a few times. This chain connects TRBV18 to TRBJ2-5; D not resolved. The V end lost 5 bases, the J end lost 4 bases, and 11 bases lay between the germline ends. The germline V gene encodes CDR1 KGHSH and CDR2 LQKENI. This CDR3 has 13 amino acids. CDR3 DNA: TGTGCCAGCTCAATTTCATTGAGAGAGACCCAGTACTTC. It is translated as CASSISLRETQYF.

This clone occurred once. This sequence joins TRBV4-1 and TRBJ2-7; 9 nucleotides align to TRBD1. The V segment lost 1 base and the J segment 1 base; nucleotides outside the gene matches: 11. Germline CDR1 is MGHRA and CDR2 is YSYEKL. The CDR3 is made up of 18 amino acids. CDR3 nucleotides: TGCGCCAGCAGCCAAGGCCGACAGGGGGGACTCGGGTCCTACGAGCAGTACTTC. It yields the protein CASSQGRQGGLGSYEQYF.

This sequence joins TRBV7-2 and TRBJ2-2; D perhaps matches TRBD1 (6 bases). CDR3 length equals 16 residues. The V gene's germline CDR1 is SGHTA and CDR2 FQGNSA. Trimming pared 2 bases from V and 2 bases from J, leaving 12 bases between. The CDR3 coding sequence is TGTGCCAGCAGCTTAAATGCCAGGGGCAACACCGGGGAGCTGTTTTTT. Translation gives CASSLNARGNTGELFF.

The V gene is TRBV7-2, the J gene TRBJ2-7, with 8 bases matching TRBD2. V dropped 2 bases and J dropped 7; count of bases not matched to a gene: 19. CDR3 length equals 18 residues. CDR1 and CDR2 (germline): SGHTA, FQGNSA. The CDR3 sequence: CASSLLGTGGRSRIEQYF. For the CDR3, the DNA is TGTGCCAGCAGCTTATTAGGAACGGGCGGGAGGAGTCGGATTGAGCAGTACTTC.